One and the same sample provided the 14 T cell receptor beta chains below, sequenced in a study of T cell responses to AZD1222 COVID-19 vaccine. Sequencing used immunoSEQ multiplex PCR; TCRdb keeps in-frame clones, though not all of them. Of around 150,000 clones in the sample, roughly 91% were seen once. The sample here was peripheral blood, taken 28 days after the second AZD1222 dose. Every receptor here comes from an adult who received the AZD1222 COVID-19 vaccine.

This clone occurred once. The chain links TRBV7-9 to TRBJ1-2; a weak D match, TRBD1 (6 bases). CDR3 length equals 15 residues. Trimming left V 5 bases short and J 4 bases short, with 17 bases between. Germline V CDR1 and CDR2: SEHNR, FQNEAQ (reference sequence). CDR3 residues: CASSGSWTASYGYTF. The CDR3 coding sequence is TGTGCCAGCAGCGGAAGTTGGACAGCTAGCTATGGCTACACCTTC.

The table lists this clone with a few counts. The chain links TRBV3-1 (or the pseudogene TRBV3-2) to TRBJ2-6, with D possibly TRBD2 on 5 matching bases. Trimming removed 1 base from V and 7 bases from J, with 14 bases in between. The length of the CDR3 is 16 residues. Germline CDR1 reads LGHDT; CDR2 reads YNNKEL (reference sequence). Here the CDR3 DNA reads TGTGCCAGCAGCCAAGGAGGGTTTATTGGAGCCAACGTCCTGACTTTC. Translation: CASSQGGFIGANVLTF.

A single count supports this clone. The chain carries TRBV9 and TRBJ2-1, with D hard to call. In germline, CDR1 is SGDLS, CDR2 YYNGEE. V lost 7 bases and J lost 8, with 4 bases in between. There are 9 residues in the CDR3. Written as DNA, the CDR3 is TGTGCCAGCGGGCATGAGCAGTTCTTC. Its translation: CASGHEQFF.

The chain recombines TRBV5-1 with TRBJ1-1; D gene unclear. The CDR3 consists of 13 residues. V was trimmed by 4 bases and J by 3 bases, leaving 10 bases between them. Germline V CDR1 and CDR2: SGHRS, YFSETQ. The CDR3 loop reads CASSPKEHTEAFF. DNA of the CDR3: TGCGCCAGCAGCCCTAAGGAGCACACTGAAGCTTTCTTT.

This chain joins TRBV7-2 and TRBJ2-1; 7 nucleotides line up with TRBD1. CDR1 and CDR2 (germline): SGHTA, FQGNSA. The CDR3 loop spans 15 amino acids. V gave up 5 bases and J gave up 0 bases; unmatched junction bases: 4. The DNA of the CDR3 is TGTGCCAGCAGCCTTAGGGACAGCTCCTACAATGAGCAGTTCTTC. Amino acid sequence: CASSLRDSSYNEQFF.

V and J are TRBV29-1 and TRBJ1-2; weak D call: TRBD1 (6 bases). V gave up 5 bases and J gave up 2 bases, with 9 bases separating them. CDR3 length: 12 residues. Germline assignment: CDR1 SQVTM and CDR2 ANQGSEA. CDR3 DNA sequence: TGCAGCGTTTCCCAGGGGAACTATGGCTACACCTTC. Its translation: CSVSQGNYGYTF.

V and J are TRBV7-3 and TRBJ2-2; D is undetermined. Germline values: CDR1 SGHTA, CDR2 FQGTGA. This CDR3 contains 15 residues. V lost 0 bases and J lost 1, with 6 bases in between. The CDR3 reads CASSLTRQNTGELFF. DNA for the CDR3: TGTGCCAGCAGCTTAACGAGACAGAACACCGGGGAGCTGTTTTTT.

The chain employs TRBV7-9 and TRBJ2-1; 10 nucleotides match TRBD2. Germline lookup yields CDR1 SEHNR and CDR2 FQNEAQ (reference sequence). The length of the CDR3 is 12 residues. Unmatched junction bases numbered 3, after V lost 1 base and J lost 15 bases. The CDR3 nucleotides read TGTGCCAGCAGCTTAGAGGCTAGCGGGAGGTTCTTC. Amino acid sequence: CASSLEASGRFF.

The V call is TRBV5-1, the J call TRBJ2-5, with D possibly TRBD1 on 6 matching bases. This CDR3 comprises 14 residues. Germline V lookup: CDR1 SGHRS, CDR2 YFSETQ. Trimming left V 3 bases short and J 9 bases short, with 18 bases between. The CDR3 loop reads CASSYADRPGAQYF. CDR3 coding DNA: TGCGCCAGCAGCTACGCGGACCGGCCAGGGGCCCAGTACTTC.

This chain connects TRBV19 to TRBJ1-5; D remains unclear. Trimming took off 1 base at V and 3 bases at J, with 10 bases between the two ends. This CDR3 has 15 amino acids. Per the germline V gene, CDR1 is LNHDA and CDR2 is SQIVND (reference sequence). The CDR3 nucleotides read TGTGCCAGTAGTATAGGGCGGCAGCCCAATCAGCCCCAGCATTTT. Protein: CASSIGRQPNQPQHF.

The chain employs TRBV6-5 and TRBJ1-1; the D gene is possibly TRBD1 (5 bases). The CDR3 totals 14 residues. The germline V gene has CDR1 MNHEY and CDR2 SVGAGI. Deletions cut 7 bases from V and 0 bases from J, with 12 bases between. Written as DNA, the CDR3 is TGTGCCAGCACCCGAGGGACGGTGAACACTGAAGCTTTCTTT. Encoded protein: CASTRGTVNTEAFF.

This clone was seen more than once but under ten times. The chain uses TRBV5-4 and TRBJ1-2; D is undetermined. The CDR3 is 12 amino acids. V dropped 0 bases and J dropped 14 bases, with 14 bases sitting between them. Germline loops: CDR1 SGHNT, CDR2 YYREEE (reference sequence). The CDR3: CASSLDPGLTTF. The CDR3 coding sequence is TGTGCCAGCAGCTTGGACCCTGGCCTTACGACCTTC.

The chain carries TRBV3-1 (or the pseudogene TRBV3-2) and TRBJ1-2; D unresolved. V lost 1 base and J lost 7, with 13 bases in between. This CDR3 contains 14 residues. Per germline, CDR1 LGHDT and CDR2 YNNKEL (reference sequence). Written as DNA, the CDR3 is TGTGCCAGCAGCCAAGTGGGTACGGTGGCTGGCTACACCTTC. Its protein is CASSQVGTVAGYTF.

J is TRBJ2-7 and V is TRBV5-1; no clear D. Trimming cost V 0 bases and J 6 bases, with 16 bases left between them. Per the germline V gene, CDR1 is SGHRS and CDR2 is YFSETQ. The CDR3 runs to 15 residues. The DNA for the CDR3 is TGCGCCAGCAGCTTGGGAGATACCTCGTCGGGCGAGCAGTACTTC. It yields the protein CASSLGDTSSGEQYF.